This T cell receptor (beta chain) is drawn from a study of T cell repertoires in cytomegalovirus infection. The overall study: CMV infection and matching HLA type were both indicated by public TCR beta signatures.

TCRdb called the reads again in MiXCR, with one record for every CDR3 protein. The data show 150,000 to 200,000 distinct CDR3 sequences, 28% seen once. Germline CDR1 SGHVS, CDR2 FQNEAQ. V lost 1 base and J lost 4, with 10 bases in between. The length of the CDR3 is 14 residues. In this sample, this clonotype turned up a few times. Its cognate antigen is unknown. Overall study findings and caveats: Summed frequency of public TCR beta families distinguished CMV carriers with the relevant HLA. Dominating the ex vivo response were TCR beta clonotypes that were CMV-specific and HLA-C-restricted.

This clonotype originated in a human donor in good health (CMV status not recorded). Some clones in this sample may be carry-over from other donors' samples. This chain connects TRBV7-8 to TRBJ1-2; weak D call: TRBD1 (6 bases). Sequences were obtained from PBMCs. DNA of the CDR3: TGTGCCAGCAGCTTAGGGACAGCAACCTATGGCTACACCTTC. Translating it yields CASSLGTATYGYTF.